A selection of T cell receptor beta chains follows, all from one sample in a study of beta chain features in type 1 diabetes. This table comes from immunoSEQ multiplex PCR, and its TCRdb copy is limited to in-frame clones, with some not included. Of 200,000 to 250,000 clones in the sample, roughly 16% were seen once. Sequencing used naive CD4+ T cells from blood. Receptors originate from a man younger than 45 with type 1 diabetes. Both conserved end residues are part of each CDR3. Each record gives: V gene, clone size, J gene, D gene, CDR3 DNA, CDR3 protein. A D gene is named only where the DNA matches it firmly. The size entry is marked missing in some rows and otherwise reads once, few, many or a size class.

V gene: TRBV23-1
clone size: .
J gene: TRBJ2-3
D gene: TRBD1
CDR3 DNA: TGCGCCAGGTTTCAAGACAGGGTCTTCACAGATACGCAGTATTTT
CDR3 protein: CARFQDRVFTDTQYF

V gene: TRBV28
clone size: few
J gene: TRBJ2-2
D gene: .
CDR3 DNA: TGTGCTGGCGGGGAGAACACCGGGGAGCTGTTTTTT
CDR3 protein: CAGGENTGELFF

V gene: TRBV25-1
clone size: few
J gene: TRBJ2-3
D gene: .
CDR3 DNA: TGTGCCAGCTCTAGGGCACTACAAGGGGATACGCAGTATTTT
CDR3 protein: CASSRALQGDTQYF

V gene: TRBV9
clone size: few
J gene: TRBJ2-3
D gene: .
CDR3 DNA: TGTGCCAGCAGCATTAGTACCCCCGAGGATACGCAGTATTTT
CDR3 protein: CASSISTPEDTQYF

V gene: TRBV7-2
clone size: few
J gene: TRBJ2-5
D gene: .
CDR3 DNA: TGTGCCAGCAGCTTGGGCCCGACCGGAGAGACCCAGTACTTC
CDR3 protein: CASSLGPTGETQYF

V gene: TRBV20-1
clone size: few
J gene: TRBJ2-1
D gene: .
CDR3 DNA: TGCAGTGCTAGAATGGATAATGAGCAGTTCTTC
CDR3 protein: CSARMDNEQFF

V gene: TRBV25-1
clone size: .
J gene: TRBJ2-4
D gene: .
CDR3 DNA: TGTGCCAGCAGTGAAATCGGTCAGGGGTTCGCCAAAAACATTCAGTACTTC
CDR3 protein: CASSEIGQGFAKNIQYF

V gene: TRBV27
clone size: .
J gene: TRBJ2-2
D gene: TRBD1
CDR3 DNA: TGTGCCAGCAGTCCAGGGACAGCCGGGGAGCTGTTTTTT
CDR3 protein: CASSPGTAGELFF

V gene: TRBV2
clone size: .
J gene: TRBJ2-1
D gene: TRBD2
CDR3 DNA: TGTGCCAGCAGCGAGTCAATAGCGGGAGCCTGGAATGAGCAGTTCTTC
CDR3 protein: CASSESIAGAWNEQFF

V gene: TRBV27
clone size: .
J gene: TRBJ2-7
D gene: TRBD2
CDR3 DNA: TGTGCCAGCAATACGGCGGGAGGGGGCCCTGGGCAGTACTTC
CDR3 protein: CASNTAGGGPGQYF

V gene: TRBV7-2
clone size: few
J gene: TRBJ1-3
D gene: .
CDR3 DNA: TGTGCCAGCAGCTTCACAGGACTTCGGAACACCATATATTTT
CDR3 protein: CASSFTGLRNTIYF

V gene: TRBV11-2
clone size: .
J gene: TRBJ2-1
D gene: TRBD2
CDR3 DNA: TGTGCCAGCAGAAGTCCTAGCGGGAATGCTGTCTATGAGCAGTTCTTC
CDR3 protein: CASRSPSGNAVYEQFF

V gene: TRBV7-2
clone size: few
J gene: TRBJ2-3
D gene: .
CDR3 DNA: TGTGCCAGCAGCTTAGCCCAGGGGACAGATACGCAGTATTTT
CDR3 protein: CASSLAQGTDTQYF

V gene: TRBV9
clone size: .
J gene: TRBJ1-2
D gene: .
CDR3 DNA: TGTGCCAGCAGCGTAGGGGACCAAGCTAACTATGGCTACACCTTC
CDR3 protein: CASSVGDQANYGYTF

V gene: TRBV23-1
clone size: .
J gene: TRBJ2-1
D gene: TRBD2
CDR3 DNA: TGCGCCAGCAGTCTGACTAGCGGGAGCTCCTACAATGAGCAGTTCTTC
CDR3 protein: CASSLTSGSSYNEQFF

V gene: TRBV10-3
clone size: .
J gene: TRBJ2-7
D gene: TRBD1
CDR3 DNA: TGTGCCATCAGTGAGCTGAGGACAGGTCGGACAACCTACGAGCAGTACTTC
CDR3 protein: CAISELRTGRTTYEQYF

V gene: TRBV7-2
clone size: .
J gene: TRBJ1-2
D gene: .
CDR3 DNA: TGTGCCAGCAGTTATTACAGGGACGACCGCACCTTC
CDR3 protein: CASSYYRDDRTF

V gene: TRBV7-9
clone size: .
J gene: TRBJ1-5
D gene: TRBD1
CDR3 DNA: TGTGCCAGCAGCCCGAAGGGGGCGGATCAGCCCCAGCATTTT
CDR3 protein: CASSPKGADQPQHF

V gene: TRBV18
clone size: .
J gene: TRBJ2-4
D gene: TRBD2
CDR3 DNA: TGTGCCAGCTCACCGCAGGGACTAGCGCTAAACATTCAGTACTTC
CDR3 protein: CASSPQGLALNIQYF

V gene: TRBV7-2
clone size: few
J gene: TRBJ2-5
D gene: .
CDR3 DNA: TGTGCCAGCAGCTTCATCTCCCCCGGGGAGACCCAGTACTTC
CDR3 protein: CASSFISPGETQYF

V gene: TRBV5-1
clone size: .
J gene: TRBJ2-3
D gene: .
CDR3 DNA: TGCGCCAGCAGCTTGTATGGGGGCACAGATACGCAGTATTTT
CDR3 protein: CASSLYGGTDTQYF

V gene: TRBV29-1
clone size: .
J gene: TRBJ2-3
D gene: .
CDR3 DNA: TGCACCCAGGGGGGAGGGGACACAGATACGCAGTATTTT
CDR3 protein: CTQGGGDTDTQYF

V gene: TRBV28
clone size: .
J gene: TRBJ2-3
D gene: .
CDR3 DNA: TGTGCCAGCAGTTTGGGCCGAACAGATACGCAGTATTTT
CDR3 protein: CASSLGRTDTQYF

V gene: TRBV5-1
clone size: .
J gene: TRBJ2-4
D gene: .
CDR3 DNA: TGCGCCAGCAGCCCCTCCCCGGGACATTCCGCTTTAGGGGACATTCAGTACTTC
CDR3 protein: CASSPSPGHSALGDIQYF

V gene: TRBV29-1
clone size: .
J gene: TRBJ1-2
D gene: TRBD1
CDR3 DNA: TGCAGCGTGGGGGACAGCGGGAGAGACTATGGCTACACCTTC
CDR3 protein: CSVGDSGRDYGYTF

V gene: TRBV28
clone size: .
J gene: TRBJ2-5
D gene: .
CDR3 DNA: TGTGCCAGCAGCTACGCAAGCAGAGACCAAGAGACCCAGTACTTC
CDR3 protein: CASSYASRDQETQYF

V gene: TRBV18
clone size: few
J gene: TRBJ2-1
D gene: TRBD2
CDR3 DNA: TGTGCCAGCTCACCAGAGACTAGCAATGGAAATGAGCAGTTCTTC
CDR3 protein: CASSPETSNGNEQFF

V gene: TRBV27
clone size: once
J gene: TRBJ2-3
D gene: TRBD2
CDR3 DNA: TGTGCCACTCAGCTAGCGGGAGGCTCGGATACGCAGTATTTT
CDR3 protein: CATQLAGGSDTQYF

V gene: TRBV29-1
clone size: .
J gene: TRBJ1-1
D gene: .
CDR3 DNA: TGCAGCGTTGAAGGGATTTACAGGGTCACTGAAGCTTTCTTT
CDR3 protein: CSVEGIYRVTEAFF

V gene: TRBV11-2
clone size: few
J gene: TRBJ2-1
D gene: .
CDR3 DNA: TGTGCCAGCAGCTTAGGAGAGGGCAGGGACGGTTCGGACGAGCAGTTCTTC
CDR3 protein: CASSLGEGRDGSDEQFF

V gene: TRBV5-4
clone size: few
J gene: TRBJ2-1
D gene: TRBD2
CDR3 DNA: TGTGCCAGCAGCGGGACTAGCGGAAGTGTGCACAATGAGCAGTTCTTC
CDR3 protein: CASSGTSGSVHNEQFF

V gene: TRBV29-1
clone size: once
J gene: TRBJ2-1
D gene: TRBD2
CDR3 DNA: TGCAGCGTGAGCCTCTCCGAAAGTAGCGGGTACGAGAATGAGCAGTTCTTC
CDR3 protein: CSVSLSESSGYENEQFF

V gene: TRBV13
clone size: .
J gene: TRBJ2-4
D gene: TRBD1
CDR3 DNA: TGTGCCAGCAGCATACGACAGGGGGCGAACATTCAGTACTTC
CDR3 protein: CASSIRQGANIQYF

V gene: TRBV27
clone size: .
J gene: TRBJ2-2
D gene: TRBD2
CDR3 DNA: TGTGCCAGCAGTCGAGCCCATCTAACTAGCGGCACCGGGGAGCTGTTTTTT
CDR3 protein: CASSRAHLTSGTGELFF

V gene: TRBV30
clone size: few
J gene: TRBJ2-7
D gene: .
CDR3 DNA: TGTGCCTGGAGGCAGGAGTCCCGGTTGCGCGAGCAGTACTTC
CDR3 protein: CAWRQESRLREQYF

V gene: TRBV25-1
clone size: once
J gene: TRBJ2-7
D gene: .
CDR3 DNA: TGTGCCAGCAGGACGGTCACCTACGAGCAGTACTTC
CDR3 protein: CASRTVTYEQYF

V gene: TRBV7-2
clone size: few
J gene: TRBJ2-1
D gene: .
CDR3 DNA: TGTGCCAGCAGCTTAGCTTTTTCTGCGTTCAATGAGCAGTTCTTC
CDR3 protein: CASSLAFSAFNEQFF

V gene: TRBV9
clone size: .
J gene: TRBJ2-1
D gene: .
CDR3 DNA: TGTGCCAGCAGCGTAGCCCCTGACCGGTACAATGAGCAGTTCTTC
CDR3 protein: CASSVAPDRYNEQFF

V gene: TRBV1
clone size: few
J gene: TRBJ1-2
D gene: .
CDR3 DNA: TGCACCAGCAGCCGGACAGGGATCAAGGAGGGCTACACCTTC
CDR3 protein: CTSSRTGIKEGYTF

V gene: TRBV9
clone size: .
J gene: TRBJ2-5
D gene: .
CDR3 DNA: TGTGCCAGCAGCGTAGATCCAGGCCAAGAGACCCAGTACTTC
CDR3 protein: CASSVDPGQETQYF

V gene: TRBV30
clone size: few
J gene: TRBJ1-1
D gene: .
CDR3 DNA: TGTGCCTGGAGTCTTATCAACACTGAAGCTTTCTTT
CDR3 protein: CAWSLINTEAFF